The source of this T cell receptor (beta chain) is a study of blood T cell repertoires in COVID-19. Whole-study context: Sites across the United States, Italy and Spain contributed samples from acute and convalescent COVID-19.

Profiling relied on immunoSEQ multiplex PCR, and the TCRdb table lists in-frame clones only, not all of them. The sample holds a few hundred thousand clones, 88% seen once. Donors were grouped by their self-reported clinical history. Recovered status in Cohort 3 required two negative PCRs, clearance, or symptom resolution. Germline CDR1 is SEHNR and CDR2 is FQNEAQ (reference sequence). Trimming at V came to 2 bases and at J to 1 base, leaving 4 bases not matched to a gene. This CDR3 spans 18 amino acids. The chain has TRBV7-9 and TRBJ2-1; 14 bases map to TRBD2. The receptor was derived from a woman aged 50 to 60 who had recovered from COVID-19. Sequencing used PBMCs or T cells enriched from blood (not recorded which). The CDR3 bases are TGTGCCAGCAGCTTAACGGGACTAGCGGGAGTTTCCTACAATGAGCAGTTCTTC. This encodes CASSLTGLAGVSYNEQFF.